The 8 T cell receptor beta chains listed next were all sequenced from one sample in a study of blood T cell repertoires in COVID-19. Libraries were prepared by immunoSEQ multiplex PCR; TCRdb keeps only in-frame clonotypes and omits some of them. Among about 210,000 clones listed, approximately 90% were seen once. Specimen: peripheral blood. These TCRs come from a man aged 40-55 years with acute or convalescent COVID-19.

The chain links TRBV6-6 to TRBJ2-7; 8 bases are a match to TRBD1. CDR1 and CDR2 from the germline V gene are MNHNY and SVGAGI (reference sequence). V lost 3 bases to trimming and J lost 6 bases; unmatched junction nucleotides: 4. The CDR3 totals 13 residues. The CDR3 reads CASSYTGGLEQYF. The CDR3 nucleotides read TGTGCCAGCAGTTATACAGGGGGACTCGAGCAGTACTTC.

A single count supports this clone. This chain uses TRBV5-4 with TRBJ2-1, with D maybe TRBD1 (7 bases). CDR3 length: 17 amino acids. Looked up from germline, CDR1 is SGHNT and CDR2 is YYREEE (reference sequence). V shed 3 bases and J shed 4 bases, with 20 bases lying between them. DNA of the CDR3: TGTGCCAGCAGCTGGCGGGCAGGGGGGACCTTTTACAATGAGCAGTTCTTC. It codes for CASSWRAGGTFYNEQFF.

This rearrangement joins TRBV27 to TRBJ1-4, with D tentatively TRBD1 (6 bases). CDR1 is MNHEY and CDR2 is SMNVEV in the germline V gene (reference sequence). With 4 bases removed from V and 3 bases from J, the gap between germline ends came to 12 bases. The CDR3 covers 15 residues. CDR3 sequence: CASSSYQGSNEKLFF. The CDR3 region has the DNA TGTGCCAGCAGTTCCTATCAGGGGTCTAATGAAAAACTGTTTTTT.

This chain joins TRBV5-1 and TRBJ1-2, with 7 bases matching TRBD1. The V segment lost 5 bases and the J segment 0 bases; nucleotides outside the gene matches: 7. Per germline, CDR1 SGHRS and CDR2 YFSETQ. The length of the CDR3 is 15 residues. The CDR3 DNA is TGCGCCAGCAGGCCCGGGACAGCCGCTAACTATGGCTACACCTTC. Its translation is CASRPGTAANYGYTF.

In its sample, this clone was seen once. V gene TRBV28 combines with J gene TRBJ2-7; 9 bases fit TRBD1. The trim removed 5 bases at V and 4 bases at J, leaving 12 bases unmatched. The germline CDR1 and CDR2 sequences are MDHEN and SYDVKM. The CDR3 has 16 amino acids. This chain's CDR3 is CASSPPGQGLPYEQYF. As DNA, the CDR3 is TGTGCCAGCAGTCCGCCGGGACAGGGACTCCCATACGAGCAGTACTTC.

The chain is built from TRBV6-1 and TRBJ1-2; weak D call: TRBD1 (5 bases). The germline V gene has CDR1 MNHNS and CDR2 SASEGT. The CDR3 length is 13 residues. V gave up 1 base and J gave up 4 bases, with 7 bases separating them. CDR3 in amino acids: CASSEGGGYGYTF. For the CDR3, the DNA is TGTGCCAGCAGTGAAGGCGGGGGCTATGGCTACACCTTC.

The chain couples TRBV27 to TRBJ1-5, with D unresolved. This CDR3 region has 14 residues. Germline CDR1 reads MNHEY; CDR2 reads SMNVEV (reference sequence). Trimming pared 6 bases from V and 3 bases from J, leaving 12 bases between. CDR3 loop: CASSPHGNNQPQHF. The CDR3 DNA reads TGTGCCAGCAGCCCACACGGGAACAATCAGCCCCAGCATTTT.

The CDR3 coding sequence is TGTGCCTGGAGTTGGCCTGGACGGGATTACGAGCAGTACTTC. This encodes CAWSWPGRDYEQYF. V is TRBV30 and J is TRBJ2-7; tentative D call: TRBD2 (5 bases). V dropped 2 bases and J dropped 4 bases, with 15 bases sitting between them. The CDR3 is 14 amino acids. The germline V gene encodes CDR1 GTSNPN and CDR2 SVGIG (reference sequence).